Listed here are 24 T cell receptor beta chains from one sample, sequenced in a study of graft-versus-host responses after intestinal transplantation. Assay: immunoSEQ multiplex PCR; the TCRdb copy retains only in-frame clones and omits some. This sample has some 90,000 clones, with around 93% found just once. Antigen specificity for these receptors is unknown. The sample here was unstimulated CD8+ T cells sorted from spleen or lymph node cells, taken before intestinal transplant. The source is a human donor who received an intestinal transplant.

The rearrangement joins TRBV11-2 to TRBJ2-7; 7 bases map to TRBD1. Germline loops: CDR1 SGHAT, CDR2 FQNNGV. V dropped 2 bases and J dropped 7; count of bases not matched to a gene: 20. CDR3 length: 18 amino acids. The CDR3 DNA reads as TGTGCCAGCAGCTTATACCGGTTACGGACAGGAGACCGCTCGGAGCAGTACTTC. Translation: CASSLYRLRTGDRSEQYF.

The V and J genes are TRBV27 and TRBJ2-1, with 14 bases lining up with TRBD2. CDR1 is MNHEY, CDR2 SMNVEV, per germline (reference sequence). The V and J ends lost 4 bases and 7 bases, in that order; junction bases with no gene match: 3. CDR3 size: 15 residues. The CDR3, as DNA: TGTGCCAGCAGTTCGACTAGCGGGAGGGGAAATGAGCAGTTCTTC. It is translated as CASSSTSGRGNEQFF.

The chain combines TRBV9 with TRBJ2-7; TRBD1 agrees at 10 bases. The CDR3 contains 15 residues. Losses at the gene ends were 3 bases for V and 3 bases for J; bases not matched to a gene: 6. The germline V gene encodes CDR1 SGDLS and CDR2 YYNGEE. Here the CDR3 reads CASSAGTGELYEQYF. The CDR3 DNA is TGTGCCAGCAGCGCCGGGACAGGGGAACTCTACGAGCAGTACTTC.

The genes are TRBV9 and TRBJ2-7; D may be TRBD2 (7 bases). Germline assignment: CDR1 SGDLS and CDR2 YYNGEE. Trimming shortened V by 0 bases and J by 7 bases, and 17 bases separated the two germline ends. The CDR3 is made up of 15 amino acids. The CDR3, as DNA: TGTGCCAGCAGCGTAGGAGCGGGACAACCGGGGGAGCAGTACTTC. The encoded protein is CASSVGAGQPGEQYF.

The genes are TRBV13 and TRBJ2-7; 9 bases match TRBD2. This CDR3 is 15 amino acids long. Germline loops: CDR1 PRHDT, CDR2 FYEKMQ (reference sequence). Trimming at V came to 5 bases and at J to 1 base, leaving 6 bases not matched to a gene. The CDR3 nucleotides read TGTGCCAGCAGCGTCATAGCGGGGGCGTCCTACGAGCAGTACTTC. Encoded protein: CASSVIAGASYEQYF.

The chain has TRBV30 and TRBJ1-1; D is uncertain. Trimming took 4 bases from V and 5 from J, leaving 11 bases between them. The CDR3 is 12 amino acids. Germline V CDR1 and CDR2: GTSNPN, SVGIG (reference sequence). CDR3 sequence reads: CAWNRDSTEAFF. CDR3 bases: TGTGCCTGGAACCGGGATAGTACTGAAGCTTTCTTT.

The genes are TRBV6-5 and TRBJ2-1, with 8 bases identical to TRBD2. The CDR3 length is 15 residues. The trim removed 2 bases at V and 5 bases at J, leaving 5 bases unmatched. Germline assignment: CDR1 MNHEY and CDR2 SVGAGI. CDR3 sequence (DNA): TGTGCCAGCAGTTACCCCGCGGGAGGAGACAATGAGCAGTTCTTC. Translation: CASSYPAGGDNEQFF.

The chain employs TRBV2 and TRBJ2-7, with 14 bases aligning to TRBD2. Germline CDR1 and CDR2: SNHLY and FYNNEI. Unmatched junction bases numbered 3, after V lost 3 bases and J lost 5 bases. The CDR3 is made up of 15 amino acids. CDR3 in amino acids: CASSEGLAGANEQYF. The CDR3 DNA sequence: TGTGCCAGCAGTGAGGGACTAGCGGGAGCTAACGAGCAGTACTTC.

CDR3 sequence reads: CASSWYRVLKGYTF. The CDR3 DNA sequence: TGTGCCAGCAGCTGGTACAGGGTTCTGAAAGGCTACACCTTC. This chain links TRBV5-5 with TRBJ1-2, with D maybe TRBD1 (6 bases). The CDR3 extends over 14 amino acids. Germline assignment: CDR1 SGHKS and CDR2 YYEKEE (reference sequence). Trimming took 3 bases from V and 8 from J, leaving 17 bases between them. The full variable domain, its missing parts supplied by reference TRBV5-5 and TRBJ1-2, is DAGVTQSPTHLIKTRGQQVTLRCSPISGHKSVSWYQQVLGQGPQFIFQYYEKEERGRGNFPDRFSARQFPNYSSELNVNALLLGDSALYLCASSWYRVLKGYTFGSGTRLTVV.

This clone was counted once. V usage is TRBV11-2 and J usage is TRBJ1-6; D ambiguous. The germline V gene has CDR1 SGHAT and CDR2 FQNNGV. With 3 bases removed from V and 7 bases from J, the gap between germline ends came to 13 bases. The CDR3 loop spans 15 amino acids. CDR3 DNA sequence: TGTGCCAGCAGCTTGGCCGCTGGAGGAAATTCACCCCTCCACTTT. Translated: CASSLAAGGNSPLHF.

DNA for the CDR3: TGTGCCTGGAGTAGCGCGGTCCATGAGCAGTTCTTC. Its translation is CAWSSAVHEQFF. The V and J genes are TRBV30 and TRBJ2-1; D gene ambiguous. The CDR3 runs 12 residues. Germline values: CDR1 GTSNPN, CDR2 SVGIG (reference sequence). Between the trimmed V and J ends, which lost 2 bases and 8 bases, there was a span of 10 bases.

In its sample, this clone was seen a few times. The chain combines TRBV30 with TRBJ1-3, with D unclear. The CDR3 spans 16 residues. Between the trimmed V and J ends, which lost 0 bases and 0 bases, there was a span of 12 bases. CDR1 is GTSNPN and CDR2 is SVGIG in the germline V gene (reference sequence). CDR3 coding DNA: TGTGCCTGGAGTGTCTGCCGGGTCTGCTCTGGAAACACCATATATTTT. It translates to CAWSVCRVCSGNTIYF. The full variable domain, rest sourced from reference TRBV30 and TRBJ1-3, is SQTIHQWPATLVQPVGSPLSLECTVEGTSNPNLYWYRQAAGRGLQLLFYSVGIGQISSEVPQNLSASRPQDRQFILSSKKLLLSDSGFYLCAWSVCRVCSGNTIYFGEGSWLTVV.

This chain uses TRBV7-9 with TRBJ2-3; 9 bases are a match to TRBD2. CDR1 is SEHNR, CDR2 FQNEAQ, per germline (reference sequence). The CDR3 length is 16 residues. The V segment lost 3 bases and the J segment 0 bases; nucleotides outside the gene matches: 4. The CDR3 bases are TGTGCCAGCAGCTTCTTAGCGGGGGCTAGCACAGATACGCAGTATTTT. This translates into CASSFLAGASTDTQYF.

This clone was seen more than once but under ten times. V and J are TRBV2 and TRBJ1-5, with D possibly being TRBD1 (6 bases). This CDR3 region has 17 residues. Per germline, CDR1 SNHLY and CDR2 FYNNEI. Trimming took off 6 bases at V and 0 bases at J, with 18 bases between the two ends. This CDR3 reads CASRVGTLGSSNQPQHF. In nucleotides, the CDR3 is TGTGCCAGCAGGGTCGGGACACTCGGAAGTAGCAATCAGCCCCAGCATTTT.

J is TRBJ1-5 and V is TRBV19; perhaps TRBD1 as D (5 bases). Trimming removed 3 bases at V and 6 bases at J, with 12 bases between. In germline, CDR1 is LNHDA, CDR2 SQIVND (reference sequence). The CDR3 has 14 residues. CDR3 nucleotides: TGTGCCAGTAGTATGGTTCAAGGGGTTCAGCCCCAGCATTTT. Amino acids: CASSMVQGVQPQHF.

The chain combines TRBV4-3 with TRBJ2-5; maybe TRBD1 (7 bases). The CDR3 contains 14 residues. Germline-derived CDR1 and CDR2 are LGHNA and YSLEER. Trimming pared 4 bases from V and 2 bases from J, leaving 11 bases between. The CDR3 DNA follows: TGCGCCAGCAGCCCAGGGGGGCAGCAAGAGACCCAGTACTTC. Its protein is CASSPGGQQETQYF.

This chain joins TRBV15 and TRBJ1-5; TRBD1 might be the D (5 bases). Germline V gives CDR1 LNHNV, CDR2 YYDKDF (reference sequence). The CDR3 has 13 amino acids. With 4 bases removed from V and 6 bases from J, the gap between germline ends came to 10 bases. As DNA, the CDR3 is TGTGCCACCAGCACCGACAGAGTTCAGCCCCAGCATTTT. This gives the protein CATSTDRVQPQHF.

Turning to this clone: At one end, the junction sequence differs from germline, possibly due to a read error. The rearrangement uses TRBV4-2 and TRBJ2-7; 7 bases are a match to TRBD2. CDR1 is LGHNA, CDR2 YNFKEQ, per germline. The CDR3 totals 14 residues. The chain's CDR3 is CASSQTGGSSEQYF. Here the CDR3 DNA reads TGTGCCAGCAGCCAAACGGGAGGCTCCTCCGAGCAGTACTTC.

In the case of this clone: This same CDR3 is encoded by further DNA sequences in the sample. The gene calls are TRBV19 and TRBJ2-1, with 10 bases fitting TRBD2. Trimming took 2 bases from V and 4 from J; bases not matched to a gene: 2. Germline V gene data show CDR1 as LNHDA and CDR2 as SQIVND (reference sequence). This CDR3 region has 15 residues. CDR3 amino acids: CASSISAGGYNEQFF. The CDR3 DNA is TGTGCCAGTAGTATATCAGCGGGGGGGTACAATGAGCAGTTCTTC.

This chain connects TRBV13 to TRBJ2-1; TRBD1 is a possible D gene (5 bases). The CDR3 runs to 13 residues. Germline CDR1 PRHDT, CDR2 FYEKMQ (reference sequence). The V gene lost 3 bases and the J gene lost 4 bases, with 7 bases spanning the gap. CDR3 amino acids: CASSLTAYNEQFF. The CDR3 region has the DNA TGTGCCAGCAGCTTGACAGCTTACAATGAGCAGTTCTTC.

The chain uses TRBV4-2 and TRBJ1-2; 7 bases fit TRBD1. Germline V gives CDR1 LGHNA, CDR2 YNFKEQ. The V gene end was trimmed by 4 bases and the J gene end by 4 bases; junction bases not matched to a gene: 9. This CDR3 has 15 amino acids. Here the CDR3 DNA reads TGTGCCAGCAGCCTTTGGGGACAGTCTACCTATGGCTACACCTTC. Translation: CASSLWGQSTYGYTF.

The chain recombines TRBV19 with TRBJ1-2, with 9 bases identical to TRBD1. The J segment lost 7 bases and the V segment lost 4 bases, leaving 10 bases of the junction unmatched. CDR3 length equals 15 residues. The germline gives CDR1 LNHDA, CDR2 SQIVND (reference sequence). The CDR3 DNA follows: TGTGCCAGTAGTAACCGGGACAGGGCGTTCGGTGGCTACACCTTC. This codes for CASSNRDRAFGGYTF.

The V call is TRBV7-9, the J call TRBJ2-1; a weak D match, TRBD1 (6 bases). Per germline, CDR1 SEHNR and CDR2 FQNEAQ (reference sequence). The CDR3 sequence is 15 residues long. Trimming stripped 6 bases from V and 7 bases from J, with 19 bases between. CDR3 region: CASSLVQGEMNEQFF. The CDR3 DNA follows: TGTGCCAGCAGTCTAGTACAGGGTGAGATGAATGAGCAGTTCTTC.

In its sample, this clone was seen once. The V call is TRBV7-8, the J call TRBJ1-6, with D perhaps matching TRBD1 (6 bases). CDR1 is SGHVS, CDR2 FQNEAQ, per germline. The V gene lost 6 bases and the J gene lost 6 bases, with 15 bases spanning the gap. The CDR3 is made up of 15 amino acids. The CDR3 is CASSWTRGINSPLHF. The CDR3 DNA reads as TGTGCCAGCAGTTGGACCAGGGGAATTAATTCACCCCTCCACTTT. The whole variable domain, remainder taken from reference TRBV7-8 and TRBJ1-6, is GAGVSQSPRYKVAKRGQDVALRCDPISGHVSLFWYQQALGQGPEFLTYFQNEAQLDKSGLPSDRFFAERPEGSVSTLKIQRTQQEDSAVYLCASSWTRGINSPLHFGNGTRLTVT.